In this sample, the clone carrying this T cell receptor beta chain turned up many times. This entry belongs to a study of T-cell reconstitution after alpha-beta-depleted transplantation in children. V was cut by 3 bases and J by 5 bases, with 10 bases left in between. This CDR3 is 13 amino acids long. Using unique molecular identifiers, the investigators prepared the TCRbeta library. TCRdb passed the PCR reads through MiXCR, listing each CDR3 protein once. The sample has around 200,000 distinct CDR3 sequences, 11% seen once; the top ten hold approximately 28%. Sequencing was performed on PBMCs, taken before TCRalphabeta/CD19-depleted stem cell transplant. This TCR was sampled from a child less than two years old with acute myeloid leukemia, due to receive a stem cell transplant. The rearrangement links TRBV12-3 or TRBV12-4 to TRBJ1-1; D remains unclear. The chain's CDR3 is CASSFGPMTEAFF. The CDR3 coding sequence is TGTGCCAGCAGTTTTGGTCCTATGACTGAAGCTTTCTTT.